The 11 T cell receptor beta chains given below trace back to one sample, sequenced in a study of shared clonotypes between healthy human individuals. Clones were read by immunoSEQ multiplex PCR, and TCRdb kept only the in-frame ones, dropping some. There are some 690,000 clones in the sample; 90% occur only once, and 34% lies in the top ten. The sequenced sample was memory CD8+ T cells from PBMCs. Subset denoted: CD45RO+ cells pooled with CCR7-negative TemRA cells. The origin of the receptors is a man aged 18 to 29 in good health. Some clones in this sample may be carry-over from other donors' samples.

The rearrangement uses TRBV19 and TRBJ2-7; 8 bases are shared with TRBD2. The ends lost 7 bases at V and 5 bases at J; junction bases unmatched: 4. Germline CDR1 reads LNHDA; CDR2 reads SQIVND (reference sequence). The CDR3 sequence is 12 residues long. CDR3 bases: TGTGCCAGTACGAATAGCGGGAACGAGCAGTACTTC. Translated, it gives CASTNSGNEQYF.

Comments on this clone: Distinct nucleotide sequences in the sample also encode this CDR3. CDR3 nucleotide sequence: TGTGCCTGGAGTGTACGTGGGGTAAACACTGAAGCTTTCTTT. Translation gives CAWSVRGVNTEAFF. The chain employs TRBV30 and TRBJ1-1; D unresolved. CDR1 is GTSNPN and CDR2 is SVGIG in the germline V gene (reference sequence). V lost 0 bases to trimming and J lost 2 bases, with 10 bases between them. The CDR3 runs 14 residues.

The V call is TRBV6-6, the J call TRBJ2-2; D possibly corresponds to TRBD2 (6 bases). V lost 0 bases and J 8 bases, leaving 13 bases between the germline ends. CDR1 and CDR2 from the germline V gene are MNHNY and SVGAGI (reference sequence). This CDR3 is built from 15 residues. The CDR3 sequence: CASSYSEGWSGELFF. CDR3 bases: TGTGCCAGCAGTTACTCGGAGGGTTGGTCTGGGGAGCTGTTTTTT.

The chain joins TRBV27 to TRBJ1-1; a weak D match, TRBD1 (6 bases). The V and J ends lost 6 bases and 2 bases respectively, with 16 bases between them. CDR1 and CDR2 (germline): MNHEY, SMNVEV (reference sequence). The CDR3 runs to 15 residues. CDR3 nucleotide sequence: TGTGCCAGCAGCCTGGGGGGGGGCCTCAACACTGAAGCTTTCTTT. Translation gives CASSLGGGLNTEAFF.

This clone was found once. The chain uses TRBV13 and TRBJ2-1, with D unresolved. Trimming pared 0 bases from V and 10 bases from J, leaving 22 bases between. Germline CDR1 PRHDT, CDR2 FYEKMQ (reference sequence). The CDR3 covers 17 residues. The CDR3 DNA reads TGTGCCAGCAGCTTAGGGCCCCAGAGACCCCACATTTGGGAGCAGTTCTTC. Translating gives CASSLGPQRPHIWEQFF.

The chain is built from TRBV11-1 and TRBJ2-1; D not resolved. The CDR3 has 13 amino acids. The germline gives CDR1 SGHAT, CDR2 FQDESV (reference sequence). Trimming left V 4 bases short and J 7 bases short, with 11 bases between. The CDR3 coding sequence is TGTGCCAGCAGCTCCCGGTATGTGAATGAGCAGTTCTTC. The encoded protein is CASSSRYVNEQFF.

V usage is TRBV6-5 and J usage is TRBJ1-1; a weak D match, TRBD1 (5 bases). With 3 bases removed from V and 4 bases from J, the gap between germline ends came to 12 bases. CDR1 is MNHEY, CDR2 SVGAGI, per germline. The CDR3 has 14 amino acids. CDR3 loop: CASSYNRDFTEAFF. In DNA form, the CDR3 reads TGTGCCAGCAGTTATAACCGGGACTTCACTGAAGCTTTCTTT.

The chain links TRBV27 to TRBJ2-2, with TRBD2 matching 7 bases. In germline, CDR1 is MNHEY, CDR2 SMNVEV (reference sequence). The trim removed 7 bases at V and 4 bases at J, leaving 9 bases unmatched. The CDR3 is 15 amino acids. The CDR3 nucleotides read TGTGCCAGCATAGGAGCGGGAAGGGGCACCGGGGAGCTGTTTTTT. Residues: CASIGAGRGTGELFF.

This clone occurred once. DNA of the CDR3: TGTGCCAGCAGCCACGGAGCCGCCCGGGAGCAGTACTTC. Protein product: CASSHGAAREQYF. J is TRBJ2-7 and V is TRBV4-2; no clear D gene. Trimming removed 3 bases at V and 7 bases at J, with 13 bases between. The CDR3 length is 13 residues. Germline loops: CDR1 LGHNA, CDR2 YNFKEQ.

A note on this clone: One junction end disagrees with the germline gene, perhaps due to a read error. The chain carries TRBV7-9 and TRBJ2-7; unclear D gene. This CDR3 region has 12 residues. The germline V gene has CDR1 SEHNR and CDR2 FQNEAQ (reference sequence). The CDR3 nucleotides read TGTGCCAGCAGCGACCAACCCCCTGCGTGGGCCTTC. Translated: CASSDQPPAWAF. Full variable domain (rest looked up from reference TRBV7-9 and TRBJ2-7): DTGVSQNPRHKITKRGQNVTFRCDPISEHNRLYWYRQTLGQGPEFLTYFQNEAQLEKSRLLSDRFSAERPKGSFSTLEIQRTEQGDSAMYLCASSDQPPAWAFGPGTRLTVT.

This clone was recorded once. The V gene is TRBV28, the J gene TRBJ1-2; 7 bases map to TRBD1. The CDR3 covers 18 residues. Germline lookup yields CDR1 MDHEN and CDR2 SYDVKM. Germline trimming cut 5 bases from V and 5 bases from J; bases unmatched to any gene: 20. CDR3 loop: CASSPLALRDRGLYGYTF. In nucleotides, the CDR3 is TGTGCCAGCAGTCCCCTAGCTCTCCGGGACAGAGGATTATATGGCTACACCTTC.